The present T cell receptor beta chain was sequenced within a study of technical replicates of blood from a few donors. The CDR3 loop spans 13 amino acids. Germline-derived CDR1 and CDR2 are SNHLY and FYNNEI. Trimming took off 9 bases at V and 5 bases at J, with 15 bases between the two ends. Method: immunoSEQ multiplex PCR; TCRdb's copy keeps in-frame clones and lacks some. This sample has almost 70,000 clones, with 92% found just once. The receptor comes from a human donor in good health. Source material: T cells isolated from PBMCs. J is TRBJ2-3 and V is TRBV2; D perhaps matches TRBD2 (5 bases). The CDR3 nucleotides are TGTGCCAGTGAAAAGCGGTTTGGAGATACGCAGTATTTT. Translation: CASEKRFGDTQYF. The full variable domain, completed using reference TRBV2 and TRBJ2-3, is EPEVTQTPSHQVTQMGQEVILRCVPISNHLYFYWYRQILGQKVEFLVSFYNNEISEKSEIFDDQFSVERPDGSNFTLKIRSTKLEDSAMYFCASEKRFGDTQYFGPGTRLTVL.